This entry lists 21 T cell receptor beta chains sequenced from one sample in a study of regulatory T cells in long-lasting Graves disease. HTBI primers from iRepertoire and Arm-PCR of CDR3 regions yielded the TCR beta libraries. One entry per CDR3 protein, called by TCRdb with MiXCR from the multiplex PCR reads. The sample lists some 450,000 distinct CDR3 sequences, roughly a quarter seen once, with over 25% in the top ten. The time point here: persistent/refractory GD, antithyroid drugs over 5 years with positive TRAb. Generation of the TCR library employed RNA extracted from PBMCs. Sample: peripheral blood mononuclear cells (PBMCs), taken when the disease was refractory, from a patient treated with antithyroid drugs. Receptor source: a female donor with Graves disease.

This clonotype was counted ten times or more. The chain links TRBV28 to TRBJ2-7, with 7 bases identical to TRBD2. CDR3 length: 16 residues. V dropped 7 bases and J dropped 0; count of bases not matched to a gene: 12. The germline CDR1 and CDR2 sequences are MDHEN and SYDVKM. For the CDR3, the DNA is TGTGCCAGCACCGAGTTCCCTAGCGGCTACTCCTACGAGCAGTACTTC. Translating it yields CASTEFPSGYSYEQYF.

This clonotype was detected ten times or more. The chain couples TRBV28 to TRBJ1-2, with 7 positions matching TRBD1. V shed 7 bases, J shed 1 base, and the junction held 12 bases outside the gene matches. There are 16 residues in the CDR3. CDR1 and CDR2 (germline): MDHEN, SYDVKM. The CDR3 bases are TGTGCCAGCAATTGGGACCTCGACAGGGTTAACTATGGCTACACCTTC. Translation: CASNWDLDRVNYGYTF.

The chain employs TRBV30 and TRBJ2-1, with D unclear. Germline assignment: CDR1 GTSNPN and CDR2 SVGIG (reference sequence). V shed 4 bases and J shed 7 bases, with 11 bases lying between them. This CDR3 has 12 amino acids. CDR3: CAWNRPGNEQFF. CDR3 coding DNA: TGTGCCTGGAACCGCCCCGGGAATGAGCAGTTCTTC. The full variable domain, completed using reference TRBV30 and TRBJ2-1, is SQTIHQWPATLVQPVGSPLSLECTVEGTSNPNLYWYRQAAGRGLQLLFYSVGIGQISSEVPQNLSASRPQDRQFILSSKKLLLSDSGFYLCAWNRPGNEQFFGPGTRLTVL.

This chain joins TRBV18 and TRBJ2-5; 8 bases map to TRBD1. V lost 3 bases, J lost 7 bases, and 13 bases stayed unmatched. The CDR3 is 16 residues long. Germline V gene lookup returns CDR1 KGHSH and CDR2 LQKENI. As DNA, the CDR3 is TGTGCCAGCTCACCCGCAGGGGGCCACCCCCTGGGGACCCAGTACTTC. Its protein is CASSPAGGHPLGTQYF.

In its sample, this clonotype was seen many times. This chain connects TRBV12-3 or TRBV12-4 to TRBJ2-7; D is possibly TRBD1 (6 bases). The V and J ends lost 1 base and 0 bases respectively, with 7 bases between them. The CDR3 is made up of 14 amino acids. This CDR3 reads CASSLDRDSYEQYF. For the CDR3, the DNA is TGTGCCAGCAGTTTAGACAGGGACTCCTACGAGCAGTACTTC.

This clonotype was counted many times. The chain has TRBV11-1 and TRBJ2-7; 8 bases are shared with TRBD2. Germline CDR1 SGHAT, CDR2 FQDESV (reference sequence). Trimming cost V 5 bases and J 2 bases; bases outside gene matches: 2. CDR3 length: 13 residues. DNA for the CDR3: TGTGCCAGCAGCAAGGGACTAGCCTACGAGCAGTACTTC. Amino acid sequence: CASSKGLAYEQYF.

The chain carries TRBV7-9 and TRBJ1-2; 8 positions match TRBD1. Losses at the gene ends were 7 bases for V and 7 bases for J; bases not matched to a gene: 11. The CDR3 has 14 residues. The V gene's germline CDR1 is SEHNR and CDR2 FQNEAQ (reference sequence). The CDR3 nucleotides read TGTGCCAGCACCGAGACAGGGGTTGTGAGTGGCTACACCTTC. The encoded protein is CASTETGVVSGYTF.

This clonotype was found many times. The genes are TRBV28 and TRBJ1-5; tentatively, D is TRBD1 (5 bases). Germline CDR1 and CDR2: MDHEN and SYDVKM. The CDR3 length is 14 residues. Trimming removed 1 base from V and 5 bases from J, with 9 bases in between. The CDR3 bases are TGTGCCAGCAGTTTATTTCCCAGGGATCAGCCCCAGCATTTT. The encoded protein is CASSLFPRDQPQHF.

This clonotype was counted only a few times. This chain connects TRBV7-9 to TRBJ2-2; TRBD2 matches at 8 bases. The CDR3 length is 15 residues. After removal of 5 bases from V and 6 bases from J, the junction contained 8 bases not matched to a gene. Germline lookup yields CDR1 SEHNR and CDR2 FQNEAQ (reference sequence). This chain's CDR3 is CASSPVAGGAGELFF. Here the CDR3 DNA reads TGTGCCAGCAGCCCTGTGGCGGGAGGAGCCGGGGAGCTGTTTTTT.

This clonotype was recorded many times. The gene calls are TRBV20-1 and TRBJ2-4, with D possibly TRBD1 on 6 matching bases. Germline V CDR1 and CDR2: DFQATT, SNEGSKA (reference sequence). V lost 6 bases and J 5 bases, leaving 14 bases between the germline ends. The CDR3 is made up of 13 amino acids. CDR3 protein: CSAPPWGQNIQYF. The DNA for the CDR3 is TGCAGTGCCCCCCCCTGGGGGCAAAACATTCAGTACTTC.

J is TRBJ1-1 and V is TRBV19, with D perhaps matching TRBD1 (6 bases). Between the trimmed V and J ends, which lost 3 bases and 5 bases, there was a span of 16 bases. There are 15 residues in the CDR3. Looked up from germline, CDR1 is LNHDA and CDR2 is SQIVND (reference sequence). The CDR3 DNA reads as TGTGCCAGTAGTATTTCCTTGACGGGGGCGACTGAAGCTTTCTTT. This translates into CASSISLTGATEAFF.

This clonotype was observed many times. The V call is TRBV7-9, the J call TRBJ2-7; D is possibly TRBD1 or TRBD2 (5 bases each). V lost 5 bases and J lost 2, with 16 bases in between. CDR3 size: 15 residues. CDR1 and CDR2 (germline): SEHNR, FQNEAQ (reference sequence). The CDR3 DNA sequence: TGTGCCAGCAGCCGGGGCGGGTTACAGACCTACGAGCAGTACTTC. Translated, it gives CASSRGGLQTYEQYF. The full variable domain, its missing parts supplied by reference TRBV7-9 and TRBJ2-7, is DTGVSQNPRHKITKRGQNVTFRCDPISEHNRLYWYRQTLGQGPEFLTYFQNEAQLEKSRLLSDRFSAERPKGSFSTLEIQRTEQGDSAMYLCASSRGGLQTYEQYFGPGTRLTVT.

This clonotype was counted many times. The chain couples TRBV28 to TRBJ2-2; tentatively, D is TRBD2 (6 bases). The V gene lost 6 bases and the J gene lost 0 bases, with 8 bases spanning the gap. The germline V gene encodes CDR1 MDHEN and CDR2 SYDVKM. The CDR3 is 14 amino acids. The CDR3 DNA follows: TGTGCCAGCAGGGGCGGGGCGAACACCGGGGAGCTGTTTTTT. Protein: CASRGGANTGELFF. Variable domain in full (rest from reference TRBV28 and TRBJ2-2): DVKVTQSSRYLVKRTGEKVFLECVQDMDHENMFWYRQDPGLGLRLIYFSYDVKMKEKGDIPEGYSVSREKKERFSLILESASTNQTSMYLCASRGGANTGELFFGEGSRLTVL.

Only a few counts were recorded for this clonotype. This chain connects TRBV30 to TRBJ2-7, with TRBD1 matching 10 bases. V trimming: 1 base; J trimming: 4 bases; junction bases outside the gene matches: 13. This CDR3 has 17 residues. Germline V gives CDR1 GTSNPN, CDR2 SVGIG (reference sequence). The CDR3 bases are TGTGCCTGGAGTGCGACCCGAGGGACAGGGGTGAGATACGAGCAGTACTTC. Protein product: CAWSATRGTGVRYEQYF.

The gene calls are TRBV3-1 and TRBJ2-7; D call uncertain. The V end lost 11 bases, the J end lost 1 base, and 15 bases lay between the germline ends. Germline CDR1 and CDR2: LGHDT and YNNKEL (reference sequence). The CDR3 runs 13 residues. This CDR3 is CACSPGPSYEQYF. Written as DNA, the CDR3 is TGTGCCTGCTCTCCCGGACCTTCCTACGAGCAGTACTTC.

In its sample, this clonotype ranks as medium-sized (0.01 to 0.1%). CDR3 sequence: CASSVGGREQPQHF. The CDR3 nucleotides are TGTGCCAGCAGTGTCGGAGGTCGCGAACAGCCCCAGCATTTT. The gene calls are TRBV2 and TRBJ1-5; D uncertain. CDR3 length: 14 amino acids. Trimming removed 4 bases from V and 7 bases from J, with 14 bases in between. Looked up from germline, CDR1 is SNHLY and CDR2 is FYNNEI.

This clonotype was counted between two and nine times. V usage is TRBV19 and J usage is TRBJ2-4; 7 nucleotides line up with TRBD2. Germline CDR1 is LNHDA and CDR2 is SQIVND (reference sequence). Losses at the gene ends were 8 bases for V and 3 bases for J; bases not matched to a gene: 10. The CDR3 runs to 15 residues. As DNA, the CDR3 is TGTGCCAGTCGCCAAACCGGGACTAACAAAAACATTCAGTACTTC. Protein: CASRQTGTNKNIQYF.

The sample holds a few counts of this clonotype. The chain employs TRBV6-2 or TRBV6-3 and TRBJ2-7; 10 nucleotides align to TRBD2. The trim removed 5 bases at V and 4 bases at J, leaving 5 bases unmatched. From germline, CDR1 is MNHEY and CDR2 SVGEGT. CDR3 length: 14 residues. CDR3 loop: CASSPIAGGYEQYF. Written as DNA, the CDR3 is TGTGCCAGCAGTCCGATAGCGGGAGGTTACGAGCAGTACTTC.

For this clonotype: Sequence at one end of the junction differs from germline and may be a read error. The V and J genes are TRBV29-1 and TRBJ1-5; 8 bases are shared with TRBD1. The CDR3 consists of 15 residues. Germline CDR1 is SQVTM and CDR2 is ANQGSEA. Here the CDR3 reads CSVDRVKDINQPLHF. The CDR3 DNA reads TGCAGCGTGGACAGGGTGAAGGATATCAATCAGCCCCTGCATTTT.

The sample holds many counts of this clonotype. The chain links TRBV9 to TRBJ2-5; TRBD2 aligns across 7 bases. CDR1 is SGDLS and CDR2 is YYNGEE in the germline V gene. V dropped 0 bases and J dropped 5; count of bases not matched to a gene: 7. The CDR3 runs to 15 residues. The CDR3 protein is CASSVGGRGWETQYF. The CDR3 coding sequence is TGTGCCAGCAGCGTAGGCGGGAGAGGCTGGGAGACCCAGTACTTC.

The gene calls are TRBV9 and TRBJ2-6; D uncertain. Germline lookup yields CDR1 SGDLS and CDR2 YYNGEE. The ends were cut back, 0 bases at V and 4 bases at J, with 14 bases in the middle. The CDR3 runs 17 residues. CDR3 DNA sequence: TGTGCCAGCAGCGTAGATTTGAGGACCCTCGGGGCCAACGTCCTGACTTTC. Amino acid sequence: CASSVDLRTLGANVLTF.